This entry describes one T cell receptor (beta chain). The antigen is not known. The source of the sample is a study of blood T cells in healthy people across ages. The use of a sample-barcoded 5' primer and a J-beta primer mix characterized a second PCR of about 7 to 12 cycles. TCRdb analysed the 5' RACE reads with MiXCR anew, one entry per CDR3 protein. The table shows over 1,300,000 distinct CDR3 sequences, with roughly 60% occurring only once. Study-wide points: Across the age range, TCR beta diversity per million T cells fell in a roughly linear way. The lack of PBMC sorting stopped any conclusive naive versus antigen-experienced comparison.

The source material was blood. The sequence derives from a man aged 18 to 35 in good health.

CDR3 nucleotides: TGTGCCAGCAGCAAAGGTAGTAGCAATCAGCCCCAGCATTTT. This codes for CASSKGSSNQPQHF. The chain combines TRBV21-1 with TRBJ1-5. TRBV21-1 constitutes a pseudogene. This CDR3 region has 14 residues.